Each of the 5 T cell receptor beta chains below was sequenced from the same sample in a study of blood T cell repertoires in COVID-19. Profiling relied on immunoSEQ multiplex PCR, and the TCRdb table lists in-frame clones only, not all of them. The repertoire has fewer than 30,000 clones, roughly 70% of them found once; the top ten carry around 20%. Sequenced input: peripheral blood. The receptor source for this set is a boy aged 2 to 10 with active or convalescent COVID-19.

J is TRBJ1-4 and V is TRBV4-1; no clear D. The V and J ends lost 0 bases and 4 bases respectively, with 9 bases between them. The CDR3 is 15 residues long. Germline values: CDR1 MGHRA, CDR2 YSYEKL. The CDR3 region has the DNA TGCGCCAGCAGCCAAGATATGCGCCTTAATGAAAAACTGTTTTTT. It specifies CASSQDMRLNEKLFF.

The chain is built from TRBV29-1 and TRBJ2-2, with 8 bases matching TRBD2. J lost 7 bases, V lost 4 bases, and 11 bases had no gene match. The V gene's germline CDR1 is SQVTM and CDR2 ANQGSEA. CDR3 size: 15 residues. The CDR3 bases are TGCAGCGTTGGCGGGGGTAGCGGGGAGAACGGGGAGCTGTTTTTT. Its translation: CSVGGGSGENGELFF.

This clone was counted a few times. The chain couples TRBV10-2 to TRBJ2-3; TRBD2 agrees at 8 bases. The CDR3 consists of 15 residues. The germline CDR1 and CDR2 sequences are WSHSY and SAAADI. V gave up 4 bases and J gave up 2 bases; unmatched junction bases: 5. Here the CDR3 reads CASSVSGTSTDTQYF. The CDR3 region has the DNA TGCGCCAGCAGTGTTAGCGGGACATCCACAGATACGCAGTATTTT.

The count of this clone is one. The CDR3 DNA reads TGTGCCAGCAGTTACTTCAAATTCGGTAGAAACACCATATATTTT. Its protein is CASSYFKFGRNTIYF. The chain recombines TRBV6-5 with TRBJ1-3; the D is unclear. Germline lookup yields CDR1 MNHEY and CDR2 SVGAGI. The CDR3 length is 15 residues. Trimming cost V 1 base and J 5 bases, with 12 bases left between them.

V and J are TRBV5-6 and TRBJ1-6, with D possibly TRBD1 on 5 matching bases. This CDR3 is 14 amino acids long. The V end was cut by 1 base, the J end by 10 bases, with 12 bases between. CDR1 and CDR2 (germline): SGHDT, YYEEEE. CDR3 residues: CASSLWGLVSPLHF. In DNA, the CDR3 is TGTGCCAGCAGCTTGTGGGGACTCGTCTCACCCCTCCACTTT.